The clone carrying this T cell receptor beta chain is a singleton in its sample. Its antigen is not identified. These data originate in a study of blood T cells in healthy people across ages. Findings of the study overall: The study regarded diversity estimates from one million T cells as underestimates.

A second PCR of about 6 to 12 cycles used a sample-barcoded 5' primer and a J-beta primer mix. TCRdb itself ran the 5' RACE reads through MiXCR, one entry per CDR3 protein. Of 800,000 to 900,000 distinct CDR3 sequences listed, less than 80% are singletons. This TCR came from a man younger than 40 in good health. Sequenced: blood.

The CDR3 coding sequence is TGTGCCAGCAGAGACACCAACAGGGGGTATGAGCAGTTCTTC. It translates to CASRDTNRGYEQFF. The chain uses TRBV6-4 and TRBJ2-1, with 8 bases fitting TRBD1. J lost 8 bases, V lost 6 bases, and 9 bases had no gene match. Germline CDR1 and CDR2: MRHNA and SNTAGT. This CDR3 spans 14 amino acids.